Below, one TCR beta chain is given with its context. The antigen remains unidentified. The CDR3 runs to 16 residues. In germline, CDR1 is SGHRS, CDR2 YFSETQ. V lost 0 bases, J lost 2 bases, and 11 bases lay in between. This sample stems from a study of long-term antiretroviral therapy in people with HIV. Study findings and constraints: Subsequent to ART, diversity was augmented yet persisted below that of transplant donor controls. All blood samples came from the years 2004 to 2017, possibly under older ART regimens.

At the survey level, the v3.0 immunoSEQ assay was run. Roughly 40,000-55,000 T-cell genomes per sample were the sequencing target. Assay used: immunoSEQ multiplex PCR; TCRdb lists only in-frame clones, some missing. This repertoire shows some 11,000 clones, roughly 82% found once; its top ten account for over 15%. The sequences come from unsorted PBMCs, collected roughly 8.1 years after starting antiretroviral therapy. The sequence came from a man aged 45-65 years with HIV. The chain recombines TRBV5-1 with TRBJ1-4; D is unresolved. The CDR3: CASSLETVPTNEKLFF. The CDR3 DNA sequence: TGCGCCAGCAGCTTGGAAACTGTTCCGACTAATGAAAAACTGTTTTTT.